This entry concerns a single TCR beta chain. Its antigen remains unidentified. These data are taken from a study of T cell responses to AZD1222 COVID-19 vaccine. About the research overall: Analysis merged second doses at about 4 or about 12 weeks.

The data were produced by immunoSEQ multiplex PCR, yet TCRdb's version contains in-frame clones alone and is incomplete. In the table there are some 150,000 clones, roughly nine tenths of which are singletons. Between the trimmed V and J ends, which lost 4 bases and 4 bases, there was a span of 9 bases. This CDR3 region has 13 residues. CDR1 is SGHRS and CDR2 is YFSETQ in the germline V gene. Study observations and caveats: CD4 TCRs linked to vaccination spanned spike, dominating at 160-218 and 743-854. Close to half of all spike-specific TCRs reportedly target regions of the variants that are unmutated.

Sequencing was performed on peripheral blood, taken on day 0 of AZD1222 vaccination. This TCR was recovered from an adult in good health. The rearrangement links TRBV5-1 to TRBJ2-1; a weak D match, TRBD1 (5 bases). The CDR3 sequence: CASSSTGYNEQFF. The CDR3 bases are TGCGCCAGCAGCAGCACAGGTTACAATGAGCAGTTCTTC.